The source of this TCR beta chain is a study of blood T cell dynamics during melanoma immunotherapy. About the study: Metastatic melanoma patients received first-line pembrolizumab or nivolumab plus ipilimumab. Study outcomes and limitations: It remained unknown if the driving T cell clones were melanoma-specific.

The time point here: pre-treatment baseline. Disease control meant complete response, partial response or stable disease at 12 weeks. Patients had no prior systemic cancer treatment, immunosuppressants or other active cancers. Regarding this clone: The antigen is unknown.

CDR3 length: 17 amino acids. The germline V gene has CDR1 SGHAT and CDR2 FQNNGV. J was trimmed by 4 bases and V by 0 bases; bases with no gene match: 4. Data came from immunoSEQ multiplex PCR; TCRdb stores just in-frame clones and leaves some out. This sample yields 4,000 to 5,000 clones, of which around 85% are seen a single time; roughly a third belongs to the top ten. This TCR was sampled from a human donor with melanoma. The sample in question was blood, obtained from a patient treated with checkpoint blockade. The chain couples TRBV11-2 to TRBJ2-7, with TRBD2 matching over 15 bases. CDR3 in amino acids: CASSLDRTSGRVYEQYF. CDR3 DNA: TGTGCCAGCAGCTTAGACCGGACTAGCGGGAGGGTTTACGAGCAGTACTTC.